This T cell receptor beta chain appears in the sequencing data of a study of T cells in Graves' hyperthyroidism and ophthalmopathy (dated by TCRdb to about 2019). Describing the broader study: Peripheral blood samples were taken at initial diagnosis, before any treatment was given. The roughly 91 discovery patients were randomly divided into training and test sets at a 7:3 ratio. TCR V-J signatures able to tell the groups apart were searched for in a discovery cohort of approximately 95 patients, of whom over 40 had Graves' ophthalmopathy and 57 had stable Graves' hyperthyroidism. The paper reports TCR Vbeta CDR3 sequencing of more than 120 peripheral blood samples: approximately 43 ophthalmopathy, under 80 hyperthyroidism and about 17 progressor patients. Thyroid tissue and blood T-cell repertoires from more than five Graves' hyperthyroidism patients were also compared in the study. Following sampling, methimazole starting at 30 mg daily was given to hyperthyroidism patients, and high-dose intravenous methylprednisolone was given to ophthalmopathy patients. Whether ophthalmopathy could be predicted prospectively was tested in an independent validation cohort made up of 18 to 20 hyperthyroidism patients plus 17 patients who later progressed to ophthalmopathy. Findings and caveats that apply to the study as a whole: Blood samples also contained most of the expanded thyroid clonotypes (frequency above 0.001), which suggests that blood repertoires may reflect thyroid immune responses. Sample size was not statistically predetermined, and blinding of investigators to group allocation was not performed. A 13 V-J signature model separated ophthalmopathy from stable hyperthyroidism, with approximately 87% sensitivity and 81.08% specificity in cross-validation and 80%/75% in testing. In validation, the model predicted progression to ophthalmopathy with just under 71% sensitivity and 72.22% specificity, a median of approximately 6.7 months before onset.

Ophthalmopathy patients had moderately to severely active disease, with a Clinical Activity Score of 3 or more, a NOSPECS grade of 4 or more, and a disease duration of less than 3 months. Exclusion was applied to patients with uncontrolled infections, other autoimmune diseases, pregnancy or lactation. Diagnoses relied on clinical symptoms, serum thyroxine and TRAb, thyroid ultrasound and orbital computed tomography. PBMCs were isolated from approximately 10 ml of fresh peripheral blood by Ficoll-Paque density gradient centrifugation. Total RNA was extracted using Trizol reagent, and RNA quality was assessed on an Agilent 2100 Bioanalyzer. Trimming takes 5 bases from V and 1 base from J, and the germline ends sit 5 bases apart. CDR3 length: 12 amino acids, cysteine to phenylalanine. This entry keeps only the CDR3 DNA: 36 bases, framed from base 1. Looking up the germline V gene (reference sequence) yields CDR1 SEHNR and CDR2 FQNEAQ.

This clonotype was detected ten times or more. Its target antigen remains unknown. One base away there is no much larger clone; base qualities are not given. Amplification of TCR beta CDR3 regions was carried out from RNA transcripts. The TCR CDR3 was subjected to a first round of RT-PCR using the HTBI primer set and the Qiagen OneStep RT-PCR kit. Libraries were constructed in a second round of multiplex PCR, after which size selection and purification were performed. Libraries were sequenced paired-end with 100 bp reads on an Illumina HiSeq2000. The study's processing was this. Raw data were processed with SOAPnuke, discarding reads with adapters, uncalled bases, mean Phred below 15, or no exact constant-primer or identifier match. High-quality paired reads were merged using COPE v1.2.5, and each unique nucleotide sequence was defined as a clonotype. MiTCR v1.1 was used to align clonotypes to the IMGT TRBV, TRBD and TRBJ reference segments. Analysis was restricted to V-J combinations with a frequency above 0.0001, which covered 99% to 99.2% of repertoires. The TCS score was defined as the ratio of F50 (clonal expansion) to E x V (chaos), calculated using BLOSUM62-based TCRdist between CDR3 peptides within each V-J. Welch's t-statistics and random forest reduced some 510 V-J features to 10 to 15, which were used in a naive Bayes classifier (R e1071). In-frame beta chains were kept once TCRdb had trimmed the public reads at Q25 with fastp and called clones with MiXCR. Each CDR3 protein appears once, grouped with its most common genes and DNA. These V and J calls are TCRdb output, not the study's own analysis. This sample has some 300,000 distinct CDR3 sequences in its table, and roughly 20% of those were observed once. Under 45% of the sample belongs to the ten largest clones.

Material: blood. The chain couples TRBV7-9 to TRBJ2-5; the D gene identity is not certain. This TCR came from a man over 45 with Graves' ophthalmopathy. The DNA sequence follows: TGTGCCAGCAGCCTACTCCAAGAGACCCAGTACTTC. Its protein is CASSLLQETQYF.